This T cell receptor (beta chain) was sequenced in a study of low-dose radiotherapy and immunotherapy resistance in tumors. At the level of the study: Aspirin was taken orally at 300 mg daily by patients, and this continued for four cycles from cycle 1 day 1.

This clonotype was picked up many times. V was shortened by 4 bases and J by 1 base, with 13 bases between the two germline ends. CDR3 length: 15 residues. CDR1 and CDR2 (germline): SGDLS, YYNGEE. Both TCRalpha and TCRbeta chains were reverse transcribed with V-gene-specific primers. PCR amplification of the TCRs was performed with Phusion for 20 PCR cycles, and it relied on a constant-region primer together with a V-primer adapter. TCRdb re-called the reads with MiXCR, one entry per CDR3 protein. This sample has 60,000 or so distinct CDR3 sequences, with approximately 26% found just once. This sample's time point: before trial treatment. The donors' treatment consisted of nivolumab, ipilimumab, aspirin, low-dose cyclophosphamide and low-dose radiotherapy. Advanced solid tumors lacking tumor-infiltrating lymphocytes characterized eligible patients.

The sequence came from a male donor with rectosigmoid adenocarcinoma. Source: PBMCs, taken before treatment. This rearrangement joins TRBV9 to TRBJ2-3, with D hard to call. This CDR3 reads CASSLLGAGTDTQYF. Written as DNA, the CDR3 is TGTGCCAGCAGCCTTCTAGGCGCTGGCACAGATACGCAGTATTTT. The whole variable domain, filled in from reference TRBV9 and TRBJ2-3, reads DSGVTQTPKHLITATGQRVTLRCSPRSGDLSVYWYQQSLDQGLQFLIQYYNGEERAKGNILERFSAQQFPDLHSELNLSSLELGDSALYFCASSLLGAGTDTQYFGPGTRLTVL.